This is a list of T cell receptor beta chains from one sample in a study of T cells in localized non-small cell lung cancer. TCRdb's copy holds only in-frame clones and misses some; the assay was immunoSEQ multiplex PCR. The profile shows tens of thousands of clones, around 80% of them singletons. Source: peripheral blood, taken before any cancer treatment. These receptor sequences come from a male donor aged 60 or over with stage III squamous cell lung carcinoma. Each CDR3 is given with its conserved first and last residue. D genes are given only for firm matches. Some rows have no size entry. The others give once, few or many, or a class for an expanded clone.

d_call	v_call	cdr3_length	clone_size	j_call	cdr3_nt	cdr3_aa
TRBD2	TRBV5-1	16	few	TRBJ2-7	TGCGCCAGCAGACCCCTGGCGGGAGGGGGAAGCTACGAGCAGTACTTC	CASRPLAGGGSYEQYF
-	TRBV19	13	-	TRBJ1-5	TGTGCCAGTAGTATAGGGTTAAGTCAGCCCCAGCATTTT	CASSIGLSQPQHF
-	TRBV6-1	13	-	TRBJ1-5	TGTGCCAGCAGTGAAATGGTGGATCAGCCCCAGCATTTT	CASSEMVDQPQHF
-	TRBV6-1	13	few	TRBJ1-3	TGTGCCAGCAGTGACAGATCTGGAAACACCATATATTTT	CASSDRSGNTIYF
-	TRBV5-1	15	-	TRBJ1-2	TGCGCCAGCAGCTTGGCCCCCACAGGCTCGGGTGGCTACACCTTC	CASSLAPTGSGGYTF
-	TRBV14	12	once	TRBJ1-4	TGTGCCAGCTCCGGGTCTAATGAAAAACTGTTTTTT	CASSGSNEKLFF
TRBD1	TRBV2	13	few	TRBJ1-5	TGTGCCAGCAAGGGACAGGGGAGTCAGCCCCAGCATTTT	CASKGQGSQPQHF
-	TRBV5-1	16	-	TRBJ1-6	TGCGCCAGCAGTTTGGACGGGGGAAACTTTGGGTCACCCCTCCACTTT	CASSLDGGNFGSPLHF
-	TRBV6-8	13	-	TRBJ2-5	TGTGCCAGCAGTTATGGGACATCAGAGACCCAGTACTTC	CASSYGTSETQYF
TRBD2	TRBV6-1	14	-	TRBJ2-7	TGTGCCAGCAGAACGGGGGGGAATCTGTACGAGCAGTACTTC	CASRTGGNLYEQYF
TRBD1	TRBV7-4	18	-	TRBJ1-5	TGTGCCAGCAGGTCAAACCCGGGACAGGGCAGAAGCAATCAGCCCCAGCATTTT	CASRSNPGQGRSNQPQHF
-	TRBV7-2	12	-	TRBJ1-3	TGTGCCAGCAGCAAACAGGGAAACACCATATATTTT	CASSKQGNTIYF
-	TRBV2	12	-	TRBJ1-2	TGTGCCACCTCGGGCTATCCCTATGGCTACACCTTC	CATSGYPYGYTF
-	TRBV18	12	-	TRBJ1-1	TGTGCCAGCTCAGCGGGAAAGACTGAAGCTTTCTTT	CASSAGKTEAFF
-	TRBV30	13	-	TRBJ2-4	TGTGCCTGGACCCGGACAGACGAAAACATTCAGTACTTC	CAWTRTDENIQYF
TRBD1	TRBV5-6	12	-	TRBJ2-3	TGTGCCAGCAGCTTAGACAGGGCTCAGGAGTATTTT	CASSLDRAQEYF
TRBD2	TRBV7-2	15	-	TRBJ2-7	TGTGCCAGCAGCTCCCCCCCTAGCGGTTCCTACGAGCAGTACTTC	CASSSPPSGSYEQYF
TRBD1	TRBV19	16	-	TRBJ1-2	TGTGCCAGTAGTATAGATTTCACAGGGGGTTTCTATGGCTACACCTTC	CASSIDFTGGFYGYTF
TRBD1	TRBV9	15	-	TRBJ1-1	TGTGCCAGCAGCGTAGAGACAGGGAGGAACACTGAAGCTTTCTTT	CASSVETGRNTEAFF
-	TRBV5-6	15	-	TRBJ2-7	TGTGCCAGCAGCATCCGGGACCAACTTACCTACGAGCAGTACTTC	CASSIRDQLTYEQYF
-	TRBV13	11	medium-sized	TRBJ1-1	TGTGCCAGCAGCTCCCGACCTGGGTCTTTCTTT	CASSSRPGSFF
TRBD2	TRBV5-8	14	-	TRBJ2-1	TGTGCCAGCAGCTTAGCGGGGGGCGCCTATGAGCAGTTCTTC	CASSLAGGAYEQFF
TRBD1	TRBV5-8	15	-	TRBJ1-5	TGTGCCAGCAGCTTTCCGGGACAGGGAAAGCAGCCCCAGCATTTT	CASSFPGQGKQPQHF
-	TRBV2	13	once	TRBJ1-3	TGTGCCAGGCAGGGAATCCCTGGAAACACCATATATTTT	CARQGIPGNTIYF
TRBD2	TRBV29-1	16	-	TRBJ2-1	TGCAGCGTTGAGGATGTAGGACTAGCGGGAATTAATGAGCAGTTCTTC	CSVEDVGLAGINEQFF
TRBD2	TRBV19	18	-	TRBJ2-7	TGTGCCAGTAGTATAAAGTATAGTGTAGCGGGAGCATCCTACGAGCAGTACTTC	CASSIKYSVAGASYEQYF
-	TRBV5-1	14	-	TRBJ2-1	TGCGCCAGCAGCAACACACAAGGGGACAATGAGCAGTTCTTC	CASSNTQGDNEQFF
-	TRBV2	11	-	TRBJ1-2	TGTGTCGTGGTTTTGGACTATGGCTACACCTTC	CVVVLDYGYTF
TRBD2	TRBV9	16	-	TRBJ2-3	TGTGCCAGCAGCGTTTTAGCTAGCGGGGTCACAGATACGCAGTATTTT	CASSVLASGVTDTQYF
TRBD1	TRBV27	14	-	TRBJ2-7	TGTGCCAGCAGTTTACGGGACAGGGCCTACGAGCAGTACTTC	CASSLRDRAYEQYF
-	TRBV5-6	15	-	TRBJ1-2	TGTGCCAGCAGCCTCGGGACACCGACCCTCTATGGCTACACCTTC	CASSLGTPTLYGYTF
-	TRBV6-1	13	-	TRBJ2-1	TGTGCCAGCTGTCGAAGGGACTACAATGAGCAGTTCTTC	CASCRRDYNEQFF
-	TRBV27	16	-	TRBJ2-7	TGTGCCAGCAGTTTAAGGGGCAGGGGCCTTACCTACGAGCAGTACTTC	CASSLRGRGLTYEQYF
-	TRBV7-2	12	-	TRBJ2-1	TGTGCCAGCAGCGCCTGGGGCAATGAGCAGTTCTTC	CASSAWGNEQFF
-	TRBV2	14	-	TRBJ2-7	TGTGCCAGCAGTGAGGACGGAAGCTCCTACGAGCAGTACTTC	CASSEDGSSYEQYF
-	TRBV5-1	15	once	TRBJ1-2	TGCGCCAGCAGCTTGGATCTAGTGGACAACTATGGCTACACCTTC	CASSLDLVDNYGYTF
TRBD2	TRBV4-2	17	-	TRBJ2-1	TGTGCCAGCAGCCAAGGTGGGCGGGGGGGCCGAGTAAATGAGCAGTTCTTC	CASSQGGRGGRVNEQFF
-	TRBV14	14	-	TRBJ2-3	TGTGCCAGCAGTAACGCGAAGGGGGCAGATACGCAGTATTTT	CASSNAKGADTQYF
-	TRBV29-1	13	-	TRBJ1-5	TGCAGCGTTGGAGGAAACGGCAATCAGCCCCAGCATTTT	CSVGGNGNQPQHF
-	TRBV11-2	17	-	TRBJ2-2	TGTGCCAGCAGCTTAATGGCGAGAAGCGGAAACACCGGGGAGCTGTTTTTT	CASSLMARSGNTGELFF
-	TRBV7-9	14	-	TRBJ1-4	TGTGCCAGCAGCTTTCAGGGTATTACGGAAAAACTGTTTTTT	CASSFQGITEKLFF
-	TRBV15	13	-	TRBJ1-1	TGTGCCACCAGCAGAGTTGGGAACACTGAAGCTTTCTTT	CATSRVGNTEAFF
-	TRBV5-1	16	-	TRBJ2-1	TGCGCCAGCAGCTTGGGGGACGGATATACATACAATGAGCAGTTCTTC	CASSLGDGYTYNEQFF
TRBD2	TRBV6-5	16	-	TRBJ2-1	TGTGCCAGCAGTTACAAGGTAGCGGGAACCTACAATGAGCAGTTCTTC	CASSYKVAGTYNEQFF
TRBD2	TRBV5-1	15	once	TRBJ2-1	TGCGCCAGCAGGTTGAGCGGGAGCCTATACAATGAGCAGTTCTTC	CASRLSGSLYNEQFF
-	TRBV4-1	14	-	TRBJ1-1	TGCGCCAGCAGCCAAGGGCAGTCCCGGTCCTCGGGGTTCTTT	CASSQGQSRSSGFF
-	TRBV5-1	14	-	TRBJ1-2	TGCGCCAGCAGCGTAGACATTGGGGCCTATGGCTACACCTTC	CASSVDIGAYGYTF
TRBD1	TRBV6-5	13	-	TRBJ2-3	TGTGCCAGCCGGGACAGACCCACAGATACGCAGTATTTT	CASRDRPTDTQYF
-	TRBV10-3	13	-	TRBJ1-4	TGTGCCATCAAGGCTGGAACTAATGAAAAACTGTTTTTT	CAIKAGTNEKLFF
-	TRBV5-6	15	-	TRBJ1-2	TGTGCCAGCAGCGGAAGTAGGGGAATAGCCTATGGCTACACCTTC	CASSGSRGIAYGYTF
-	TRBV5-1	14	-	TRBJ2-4	TGCGCCAGCAGCTTGTATGGGAACAAAAACATTCAGTACTTC	CASSLYGNKNIQYF
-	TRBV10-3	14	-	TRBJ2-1	TGTGCCATCAGTGACGGTCAGCCTTACAATGAGCAGTTCTTC	CAISDGQPYNEQFF
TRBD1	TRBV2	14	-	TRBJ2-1	TGTGCCAGCAGTGAAATGACAGGGAACAATGAGCAGTTCTTC	CASSEMTGNNEQFF